This T cell receptor (beta chain) is drawn from a study of CD8 T cells in Susac syndrome. When the RNA was reverse transcribed, random hexamers were used with an input of roughly 0.45 to 1 ug. TCRdb itself ran the immunoSEQ multiplex PCR reads through MiXCR, one entry per CDR3 protein. In the table there are 130,000 or so distinct CDR3 sequences, about 90% of which are singletons. The V end was cut by 1 base, the J end by 4 bases, with 8 bases between. CDR3 length: 15 residues. In germline, CDR1 is MGHRA, CDR2 YSYEKL. Sample: CD8+ T cells from PBMCs. This chain connects TRBV4-1 to TRBJ2-6; tentative D call: TRBD2 (5 bases). The clonotype comes from a human donor with multiple sclerosis. CDR3 protein: CASSQASTGANVLTF. Written as DNA, the CDR3 is TGCGCCAGCAGCCAAGCTAGCACCGGGGCCAACGTCCTGACTTTC.